This TCR beta chain was observed in a study of post-analysis software for immune sequencing data. Points from the study as a whole: Five TRBV segments, TRBV5-6, TRBV5-1 and TRBV20-1 among them, were found more frequent in patients than controls. Controls had significantly higher normalized Chao1 diversity than multiple sclerosis patients.

This CDR3 is built from 15 residues. With 8 bases removed from V and 2 bases from J, the gap between germline ends came to 15 bases. Concerning this clonotype itself: Its antigen is as yet unknown.

Prepared TCR beta cDNA libraries contained unique molecular identifiers. There were roughly 0.95 to 11 million T cells, and about half a million cDNA molecules came from them. In TCRdb, the PCR reads were re-called with MiXCR into one record per CDR3 protein. This repertoire shows about 430,000 distinct CDR3 sequences, approximately 39% found once; its top ten account for around 8%. V gene TRBV12-3 or TRBV12-4 combines with J gene TRBJ2-2, with a possible D match to TRBD2 (6 bases). The receptor's source is a girl aged 2-10 years with multiple sclerosis. The material sequenced was blood. This chain's CDR3 is CASLTAGTNTGELFF. The CDR3 DNA reads TGTGCCAGCCTGACGGCGGGGACCAACACCGGGGAGCTGTTTTTT.